This T cell receptor (beta chain) was captured in a study of metastatic and nonmetastatic thyroid tumors. Turning to the study itself: Samples came from malignant and benign thyroid patients, and repertoires were compared across blood and tumor or nodule tissue. General study points: Malignant thyroid tumors reportedly had TCR beta diversity that was significantly higher than in benign nodules, in blood and tumor.

Original processing methods: Variation in CDR3 across clinicopathological groups served as the basis for constructing a distant-metastasis classifier in papillary thyroid cancer. TCRdb re-processed the PCR reads through MiXCR. TCRdb's processing, not the authors', yielded these V and J calls. This table has roughly 36,000 clones, about 24% appearing once. The length of the CDR3 is 15 residues. Germline lookup yields CDR1 DFQATT and CDR2 SNEGSKA (reference sequence). In regard to this clone: Its cognate antigen is unknown. One end of the junction fails to match germline, which may point to a read error.

Patients underwent thyroid surgery, and none had received any treatment before it. The TCR sequence derives from a female donor with papillary thyroid cancer or a benign thyroid nodule (not recorded which). Some clones in this sample may be carry-over from other donors' samples. Specimen: blood. The chain has TRBV20-1 and TRBJ2-1; 7 bases are a match to TRBD2. The CDR3 coding sequence is TGCAGTGCGGCGGTCCGGACTAGAGCCTACAATGATCAGTTCTTC. As protein: CSAAVRTRAYNDQFF.